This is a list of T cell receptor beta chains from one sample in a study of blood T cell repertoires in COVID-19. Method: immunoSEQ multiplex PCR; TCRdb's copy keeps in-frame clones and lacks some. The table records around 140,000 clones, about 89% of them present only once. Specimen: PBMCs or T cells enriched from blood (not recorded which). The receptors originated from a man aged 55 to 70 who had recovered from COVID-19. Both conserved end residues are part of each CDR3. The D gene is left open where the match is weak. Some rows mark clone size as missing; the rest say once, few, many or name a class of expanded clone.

DNA: TGTGCCACCAGCAGAGGCAGGGAGGGAGGCGAGCAGTACTTC
CDR3: CATSRGREGGEQYF
V: TRBV15
J: TRBJ2-7
size: NA
D: TRBD2

DNA: TGTGCCAGCTCACCGCAGCCGGGACAGCTCTCTGGAAACACCATATATTTT
CDR3: CASSPQPGQLSGNTIYF
V: TRBV18
J: TRBJ1-3
size: NA
D: TRBD1

DNA: TGTGCCAGCAGCCAAGGGCTGATCAGGGACACCACTCACACCTACGAGCAGTACTTC
CDR3: CASSQGLIRDTTHTYEQYF
V: TRBV3-1/TRBV3-2
J: TRBJ2-7
size: NA
D: NA

DNA: TGCGCCAGCAGCTTGGAAGGGGGTTACAATGAGCAGTTCTTC
CDR3: CASSLEGGYNEQFF
V: TRBV5-1
J: TRBJ2-1
size: NA
D: NA

DNA: TGTGCCTGGACCTCAGGAGGTTCTGGAAACACCATATATTTT
CDR3: CAWTSGGSGNTIYF
V: TRBV30
J: TRBJ1-3
size: NA
D: NA

DNA: TGCAGCACGGGGGACAGCTCCTACAATGAGCAGTTCTTC
CDR3: CSTGDSSYNEQFF
V: TRBV29-1
J: TRBJ2-1
size: NA
D: NA

DNA: TGTGCCAGCTCACATGCGGGTACCTCCTACGAGCAGTACTTC
CDR3: CASSHAGTSYEQYF
V: TRBV18
J: TRBJ2-7
size: NA
D: NA

DNA: TGTGCCAGCAGAAGAACAGAATCCTACGAGCAGTACTTC
CDR3: CASRRTESYEQYF
V: TRBV12-3/TRBV12-4
J: TRBJ2-7
size: NA
D: NA

DNA: TGTGCCACCAGCAGAGTGCAGGGTAACCAGCCCCAGCATTTT
CDR3: CATSRVQGNQPQHF
V: TRBV15
J: TRBJ1-5
size: NA
D: NA

DNA: TGTGCCAGCAGCCCTACTCTTACAGGGGGGAACACTGAAGCTTTCTTT
CDR3: CASSPTLTGGNTEAFF
V: TRBV5-5
J: TRBJ1-1
size: NA
D: TRBD1

DNA: TGTGCCAGCAGACGACAGGGGGCGCTGAACACTGAAGCTTTCTTT
CDR3: CASRRQGALNTEAFF
V: TRBV5-5
J: TRBJ1-1
size: NA
D: TRBD1

DNA: TGCAGTGCTAGTGGTGGGCCAGATACGCAGTATTTT
CDR3: CSASGGPDTQYF
V: TRBV20-1
J: TRBJ2-3
size: NA
D: NA

DNA: TGTGCCAGCAGTCAAGCGGGAGGTTGGGGAGAGACCCAGTACTTC
CDR3: CASSQAGGWGETQYF
V: TRBV11-2
J: TRBJ2-5
size: NA
D: TRBD2

DNA: TGTGCCAGCAGTTTACATGCTGGACTAGCGGGAGTTCAGGGCACCGGGGAGCTGTTTTTT
CDR3: CASSLHAGLAGVQGTGELFF
V: TRBV27
J: TRBJ2-2
size: NA
D: TRBD2

DNA: TGTGCCAGCAGCTTTTACAGGGGGTCAGTTGGTTACGAGCAGTACTTC
CDR3: CASSFYRGSVGYEQYF
V: TRBV5-8
J: TRBJ2-7
size: NA
D: TRBD1

DNA: TGTGCCAGCAGCCGGGACGACAGGTACTACGAGCAGTACTTC
CDR3: CASSRDDRYYEQYF
V: TRBV11-2
J: TRBJ2-7
size: NA
D: NA

DNA: TGTGCCAGCAGGACCCGGACTAGCGGGAGGGCCGTGCAGTACTTC
CDR3: CASRTRTSGRAVQYF
V: TRBV27
J: TRBJ2-7
size: NA
D: TRBD2

DNA: TGTGCCAGCAGCCCGACGCAGCCAGCGGGATATACGCAGTATTTT
CDR3: CASSPTQPAGYTQYF
V: TRBV3-1/TRBV3-2
J: TRBJ2-3
size: once
D: TRBD2

DNA: TGTGCCAGCCGGGACAGGGTGGTCGGTGGCTACACCTTC
CDR3: CASRDRVVGGYTF
V: TRBV12-3/TRBV12-4
J: TRBJ1-2
size: NA
D: TRBD1

DNA: TGTGCCAGCAGCTTCGAGGCTAACTATGGCTACACCTTC
CDR3: CASSFEANYGYTF
V: TRBV7-3
J: TRBJ1-2
size: NA
D: NA

DNA: TGTGCCAGCAGCCGGGGAAATGACAGGGGAGAAGCTTTCTTT
CDR3: CASSRGNDRGEAFF
V: TRBV6-5
J: TRBJ1-1
size: NA
D: TRBD1

DNA: TGTGCCAGCAGGGGTAGCGGCGAATCCTACGAGCAGTACTTC
CDR3: CASRGSGESYEQYF
V: TRBV28
J: TRBJ2-7
size: NA
D: NA

DNA: TGTGCCAGCAGCGGACAGGGAGGCTACGAGCAGTACTTC
CDR3: CASSGQGGYEQYF
V: TRBV5-5
J: TRBJ2-7
size: NA
D: TRBD1

DNA: TGCGCCAGCAGCCAAGGACTAGCGGGAGGGAGAGATACGCAGTATTTT
CDR3: CASSQGLAGGRDTQYF
V: TRBV4-1
J: TRBJ2-3
size: NA
D: TRBD2

DNA: TGTGCCAGTCTTTCGAGCTACGAGCAGTACTTC
CDR3: CASLSSYEQYF
V: TRBV2
J: TRBJ2-7
size: few
D: NA

DNA: TGTGCCAGCAGCCAAGATTTGGCCGCATATTCACCCCTCCACTTT
CDR3: CASSQDLAAYSPLHF
V: TRBV3-1/TRBV3-2
J: TRBJ1-6
size: NA
D: NA

DNA: TGTGCCAGCAGCTTTGGACTAGCGGGATCTTCCGCGAACACCGGGGAGCTGTTTTTT
CDR3: CASSFGLAGSSANTGELFF
V: TRBV5-4
J: TRBJ2-2
size: NA
D: TRBD2

DNA: TGTGCCAGCAGCCAGCTGGGGCACTCTGACAATGAGCAGTTCTTC
CDR3: CASSQLGHSDNEQFF
V: TRBV14
J: TRBJ2-1
size: NA
D: NA

DNA: TGTGCCAGCAGCCACCCTGTGAGGGCCCGAAGACAAGAGACCCAGTACTTC
CDR3: CASSHPVRARRQETQYF
V: TRBV3-1/TRBV3-2
J: TRBJ2-5
size: NA
D: NA

DNA: TGCGCCAGCAGCCAAGAAAGACAGGTGAGGGGTAATTCACCCCTCCACTTT
CDR3: CASSQERQVRGNSPLHF
V: TRBV4-1
J: TRBJ1-6
size: NA
D: NA

DNA: TGTGCCATCAGCAATCCTGGACAGGGCAATCAGCCCCAGCATTTT
CDR3: CAISNPGQGNQPQHF
V: TRBV10-3
J: TRBJ1-5
size: NA
D: TRBD1

DNA: TGTGCCAGCAGGCCCAGCGGGAGAGGGACCGGGGAGCTGTTTTTT
CDR3: CASRPSGRGTGELFF
V: TRBV28
J: TRBJ2-2
size: NA
D: TRBD2

DNA: TGTGCCAGCAGCTTAGTGGGGGCCGGTGAAAAACTGTTTTTT
CDR3: CASSLVGAGEKLFF
V: TRBV7-9
J: TRBJ1-4
size: once
D: NA

DNA: TGTGCCAGCAGCTTTGGGGGCGGCTATGGCTACACCTTC
CDR3: CASSFGGGYGYTF
V: TRBV5-6
J: TRBJ1-2
size: NA
D: NA

DNA: TGTGCCAGTAGTCCCCTGACAGGGCTGGGCACCGGGGAGCTGTTTTTT
CDR3: CASSPLTGLGTGELFF
V: TRBV19
J: TRBJ2-2
size: NA
D: TRBD1

DNA: TGCGCCAGCAGCCAAGGCATTCAGTCGGGCTACAATGAGCAGTTCTTC
CDR3: CASSQGIQSGYNEQFF
V: TRBV4-1
J: TRBJ2-1
size: NA
D: NA

DNA: TGCGCCAGCAGCTTGGAGGTGCCGACAGTCGATGGCTACACCTTC
CDR3: CASSLEVPTVDGYTF
V: TRBV5-1
J: TRBJ1-2
size: NA
D: NA

DNA: TGTGCCTGGAGAAACGGCGGCAAACTGTTTTTT
CDR3: CAWRNGGKLFF
V: TRBV30
J: TRBJ1-4
size: once
D: NA

DNA: TGTGCCAGCACTGGACAGGGCGAGTCACCCCTCCACTTT
CDR3: CASTGQGESPLHF
V: TRBV2
J: TRBJ1-6
size: NA
D: TRBD1

DNA: TGTGCCAGCAGCCTCGGGACTAGGACCTCCTACAATGAGCAGTTCTTC
CDR3: CASSLGTRTSYNEQFF
V: TRBV7-6
J: TRBJ2-1
size: NA
D: TRBD2

DNA: TGTGCCAGTAGTAGGGGACAGAGCAATCAGCCCCAGCATTTT
CDR3: CASSRGQSNQPQHF
V: TRBV19
J: TRBJ1-5
size: few
D: TRBD1

DNA: TGTGCCAGCAGCAAAAGCAGGGGACGGGGAGAGACCCAGTACTTC
CDR3: CASSKSRGRGETQYF
V: TRBV9
J: TRBJ2-5
size: NA
D: NA